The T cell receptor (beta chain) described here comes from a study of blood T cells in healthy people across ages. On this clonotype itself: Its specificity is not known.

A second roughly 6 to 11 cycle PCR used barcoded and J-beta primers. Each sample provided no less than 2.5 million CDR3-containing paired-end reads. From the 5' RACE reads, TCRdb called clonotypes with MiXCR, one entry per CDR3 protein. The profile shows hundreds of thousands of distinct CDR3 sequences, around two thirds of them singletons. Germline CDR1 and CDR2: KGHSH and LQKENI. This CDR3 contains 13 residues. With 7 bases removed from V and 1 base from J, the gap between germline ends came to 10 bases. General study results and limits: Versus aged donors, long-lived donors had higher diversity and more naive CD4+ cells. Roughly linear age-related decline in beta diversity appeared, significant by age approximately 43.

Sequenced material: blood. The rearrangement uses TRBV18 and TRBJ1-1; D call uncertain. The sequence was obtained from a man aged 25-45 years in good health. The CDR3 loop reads CASLSAQNTEAFF. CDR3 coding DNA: TGTGCCAGCTTGTCCGCTCAGAACACTGAAGCTTTCTTT.